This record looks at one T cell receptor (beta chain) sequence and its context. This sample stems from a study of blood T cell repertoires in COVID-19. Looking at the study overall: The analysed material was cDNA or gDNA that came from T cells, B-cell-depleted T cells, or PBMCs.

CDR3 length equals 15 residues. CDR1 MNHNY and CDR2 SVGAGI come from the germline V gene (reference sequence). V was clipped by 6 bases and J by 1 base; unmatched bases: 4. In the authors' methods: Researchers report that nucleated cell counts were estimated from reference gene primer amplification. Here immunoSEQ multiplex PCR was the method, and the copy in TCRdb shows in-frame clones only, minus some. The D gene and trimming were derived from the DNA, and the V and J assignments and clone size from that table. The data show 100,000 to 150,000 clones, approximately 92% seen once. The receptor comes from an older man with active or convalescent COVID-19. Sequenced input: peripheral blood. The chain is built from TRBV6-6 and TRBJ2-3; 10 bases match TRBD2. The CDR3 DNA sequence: TGTGCCAGCAGCGCCCTAGCGGGAGGCACAGATACGCAGTATTTT. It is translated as CASSALAGGTDTQYF.